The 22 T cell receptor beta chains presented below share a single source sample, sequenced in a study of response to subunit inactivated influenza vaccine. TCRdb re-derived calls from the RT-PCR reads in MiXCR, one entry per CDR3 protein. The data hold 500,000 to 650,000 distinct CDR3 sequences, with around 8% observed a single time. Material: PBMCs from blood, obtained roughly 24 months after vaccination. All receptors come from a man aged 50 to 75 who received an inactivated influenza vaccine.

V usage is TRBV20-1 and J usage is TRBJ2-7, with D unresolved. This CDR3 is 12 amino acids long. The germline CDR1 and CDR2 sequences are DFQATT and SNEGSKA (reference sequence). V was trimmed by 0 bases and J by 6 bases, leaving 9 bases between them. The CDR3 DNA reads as TGCAGTGCTAGAGACCTTACGGCCGAGCAGTACTTC. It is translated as CSARDLTAEQYF.

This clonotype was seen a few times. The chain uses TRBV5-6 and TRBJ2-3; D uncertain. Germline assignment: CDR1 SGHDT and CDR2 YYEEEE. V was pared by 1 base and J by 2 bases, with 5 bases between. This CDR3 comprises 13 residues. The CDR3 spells CASSLRPTDTQYF. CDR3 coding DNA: TGTGCCAGCAGCTTGAGGCCCACAGATACGCAGTATTTT.

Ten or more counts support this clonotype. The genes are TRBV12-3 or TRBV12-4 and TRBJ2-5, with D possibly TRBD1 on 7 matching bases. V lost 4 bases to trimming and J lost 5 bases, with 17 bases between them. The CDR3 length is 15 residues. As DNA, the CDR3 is TGTGCCAGCAGTTCCGGGGGACAGACAACGGAGACCCAGTACTTC. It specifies CASSSGGQTTETQYF.

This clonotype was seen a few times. CDR3 coding DNA: TGCGCCAGCAGCCAGTCGAGACAGGGAGGCTATGGCTACACCTTC. Protein sequence: CASSQSRQGGYGYTF. V gene TRBV4-1 combines with J gene TRBJ1-2; TRBD1 aligns across 7 bases. Germline-derived CDR1 and CDR2 are MGHRA and YSYEKL. J gave up 4 bases and V 3 bases, and 8 bases lay outside the gene matches. CDR3 length: 15 amino acids.

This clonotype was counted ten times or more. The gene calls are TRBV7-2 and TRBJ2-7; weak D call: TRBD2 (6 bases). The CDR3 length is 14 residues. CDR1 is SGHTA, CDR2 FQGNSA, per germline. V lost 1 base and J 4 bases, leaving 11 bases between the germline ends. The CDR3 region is CASSLDPGRYEQYF. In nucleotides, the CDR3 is TGTGCCAGCAGCTTAGATCCGGGGAGGTACGAGCAGTACTTC.

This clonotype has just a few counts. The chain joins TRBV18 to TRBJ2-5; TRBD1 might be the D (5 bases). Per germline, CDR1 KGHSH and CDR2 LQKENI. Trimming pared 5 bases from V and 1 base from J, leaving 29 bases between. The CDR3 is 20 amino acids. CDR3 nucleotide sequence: TGTGCCAGCTCAACGACAGTTCGGAGTGACGCCTTGCGGCTCCAAGAGACCCAGTACTTC. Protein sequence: CASSTTVRSDALRLQETQYF.

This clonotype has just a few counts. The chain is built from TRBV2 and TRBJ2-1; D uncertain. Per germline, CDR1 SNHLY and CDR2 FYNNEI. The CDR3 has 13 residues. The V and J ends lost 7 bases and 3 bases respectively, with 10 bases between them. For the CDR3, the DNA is TGTGCCAGCAAGGACGGCAACTACAATGAGCAGTTCTTC. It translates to CASKDGNYNEQFF. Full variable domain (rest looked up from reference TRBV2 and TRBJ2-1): EPEVTQTPSHQVTQMGQEVILRCVPISNHLYFYWYRQILGQKVEFLVSFYNNEISEKSEIFDDQFSVERPDGSNFTLKIRSTKLEDSAMYFCASKDGNYNEQFFGPGTRLTVL.

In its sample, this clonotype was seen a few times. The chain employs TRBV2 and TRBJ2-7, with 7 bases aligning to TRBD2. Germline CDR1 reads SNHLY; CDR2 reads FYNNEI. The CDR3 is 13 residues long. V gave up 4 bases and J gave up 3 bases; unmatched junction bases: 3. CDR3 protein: CASSGGRGYEQYF. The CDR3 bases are TGTGCCAGCAGTGGCGGGAGAGGCTACGAGCAGTACTTC. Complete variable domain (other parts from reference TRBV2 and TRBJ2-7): EPEVTQTPSHQVTQMGQEVILRCVPISNHLYFYWYRQILGQKVEFLVSFYNNEISEKSEIFDDQFSVERPDGSNFTLKIRSTKLEDSAMYFCASSGGRGYEQYFGPGTRLTVT.

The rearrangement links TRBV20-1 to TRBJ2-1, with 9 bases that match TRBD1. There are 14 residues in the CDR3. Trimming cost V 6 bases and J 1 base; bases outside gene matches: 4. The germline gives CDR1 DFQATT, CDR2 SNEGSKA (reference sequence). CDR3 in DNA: TGCAGTGCCGTGACAGGGGGGTCCTACAATGAGCAGTTCTTC. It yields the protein CSAVTGGSYNEQFF.

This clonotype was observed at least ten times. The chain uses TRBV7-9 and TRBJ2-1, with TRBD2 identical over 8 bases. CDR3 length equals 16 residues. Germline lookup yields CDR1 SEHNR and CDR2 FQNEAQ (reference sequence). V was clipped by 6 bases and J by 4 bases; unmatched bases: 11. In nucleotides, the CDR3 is TGTGCCAGCAGTTCCCGGGCGGGGGGTCGGTACAATGAGCAGTTCTTC. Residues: CASSSRAGGRYNEQFF.

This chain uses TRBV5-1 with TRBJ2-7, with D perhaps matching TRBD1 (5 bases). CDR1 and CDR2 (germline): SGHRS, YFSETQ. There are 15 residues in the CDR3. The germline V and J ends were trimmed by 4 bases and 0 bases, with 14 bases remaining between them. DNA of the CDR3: TGCGCCAGCAGCCCCGACCAGGGTCGCTCCTACGAGCAGTACTTC. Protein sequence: CASSPDQGRSYEQYF.

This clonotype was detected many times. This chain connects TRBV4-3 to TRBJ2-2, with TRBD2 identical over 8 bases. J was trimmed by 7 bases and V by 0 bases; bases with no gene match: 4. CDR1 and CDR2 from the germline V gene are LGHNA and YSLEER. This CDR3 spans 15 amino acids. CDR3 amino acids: CASSQEAGVFGELFF. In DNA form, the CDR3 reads TGCGCCAGCAGCCAAGAAGCGGGAGTTTTCGGGGAGCTGTTTTTT.

CDR3 amino acids: CSAREPIVGGSYEKLFF. Written as DNA, the CDR3 is TGCAGTGCTAGAGAACCCATTGTCGGGGGGTCCTATGAAAAACTGTTTTTT. The chain couples TRBV20-1 to TRBJ1-4; D is perhaps TRBD1 (5 bases). CDR3 length: 17 amino acids. Germline assignment: CDR1 DFQATT and CDR2 SNEGSKA (reference sequence). V lost 0 bases and J lost 6, with 20 bases in between.

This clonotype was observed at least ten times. The CDR3 sequence: CASSLTGFPNSPLHF. CDR3 DNA: TGTGCCAGCAGTTTGACGGGTTTCCCGAATTCACCCCTCCACTTT. J is TRBJ1-6 and V is TRBV12-3 or TRBV12-4, with D hard to call. With 3 bases removed from V and 7 bases from J, the gap between germline ends came to 13 bases. This CDR3 is built from 15 residues.

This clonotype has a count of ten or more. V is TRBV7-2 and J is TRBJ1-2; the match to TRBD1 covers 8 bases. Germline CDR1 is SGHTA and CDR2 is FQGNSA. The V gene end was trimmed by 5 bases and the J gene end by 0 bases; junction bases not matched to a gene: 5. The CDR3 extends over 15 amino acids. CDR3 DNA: TGTGCCAGCAGCCCCAGGACAGGGTCTAACTATGGCTACACCTTC. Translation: CASSPRTGSNYGYTF.

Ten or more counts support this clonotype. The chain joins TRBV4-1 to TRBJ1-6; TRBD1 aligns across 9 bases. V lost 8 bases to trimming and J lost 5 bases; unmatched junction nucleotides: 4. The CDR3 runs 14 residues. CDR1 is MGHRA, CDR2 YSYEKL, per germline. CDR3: CASLGQGDNSPLHF. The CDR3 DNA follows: TGCGCCAGCCTGGGACAGGGAGATAATTCACCCCTCCACTTT.

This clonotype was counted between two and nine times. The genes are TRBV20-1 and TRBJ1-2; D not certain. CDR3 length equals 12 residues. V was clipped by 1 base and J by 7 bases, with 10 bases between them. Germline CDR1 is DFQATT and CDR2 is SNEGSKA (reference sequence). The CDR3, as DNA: TGCAGTGCTAGAGTCGGGGTTTCTGGCTACACCTTC. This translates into CSARVGVSGYTF.

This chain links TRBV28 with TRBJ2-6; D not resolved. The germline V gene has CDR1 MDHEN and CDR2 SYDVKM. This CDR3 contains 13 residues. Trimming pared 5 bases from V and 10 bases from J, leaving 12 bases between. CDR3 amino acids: CASSPAPTNVLTF. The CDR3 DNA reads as TGTGCCAGCAGTCCGGCGCCGACTAACGTCCTGACTTTC.

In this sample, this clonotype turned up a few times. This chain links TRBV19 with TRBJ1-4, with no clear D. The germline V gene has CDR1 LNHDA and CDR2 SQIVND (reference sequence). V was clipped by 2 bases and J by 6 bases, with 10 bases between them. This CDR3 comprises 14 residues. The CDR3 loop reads CASSIIQEDEKLFF. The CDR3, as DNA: TGTGCCAGTAGTATAATCCAGGAAGATGAAAAACTGTTTTTT.

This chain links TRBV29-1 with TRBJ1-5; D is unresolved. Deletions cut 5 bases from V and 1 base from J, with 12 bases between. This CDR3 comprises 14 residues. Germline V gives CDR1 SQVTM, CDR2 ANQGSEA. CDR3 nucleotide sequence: TGCAGCGTTTGGTCTGGAGGGAGCAATCAGCCCCAGCATTTT. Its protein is CSVWSGGSNQPQHF. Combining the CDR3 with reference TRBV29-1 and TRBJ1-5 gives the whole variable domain SAVISQKPSRDICQRGTSLTIQCQVDSQVTMMFWYRQQPGQSLTLIATANQGSEATYESGFVIDKFPISRPNLTFSTLTVSNMSPEDSSIYLCSVWSGGSNQPQHFGDGTRLSIL.

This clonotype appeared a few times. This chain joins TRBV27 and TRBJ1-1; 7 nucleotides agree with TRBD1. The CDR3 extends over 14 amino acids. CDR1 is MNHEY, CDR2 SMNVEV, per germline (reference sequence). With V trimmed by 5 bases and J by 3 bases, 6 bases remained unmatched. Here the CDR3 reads CASSDYRGYTEAFF. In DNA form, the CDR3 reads TGTGCCAGCAGTGACTACAGGGGTTACACTGAAGCTTTCTTT.

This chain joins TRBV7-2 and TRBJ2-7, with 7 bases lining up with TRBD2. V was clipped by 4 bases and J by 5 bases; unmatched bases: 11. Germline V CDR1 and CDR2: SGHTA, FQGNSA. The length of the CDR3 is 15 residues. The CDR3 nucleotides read TGTGCCAGCAGCTCAAGGACTAGTCTCCGGAACGAGCAGTACTTC. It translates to CASSSRTSLRNEQYF.